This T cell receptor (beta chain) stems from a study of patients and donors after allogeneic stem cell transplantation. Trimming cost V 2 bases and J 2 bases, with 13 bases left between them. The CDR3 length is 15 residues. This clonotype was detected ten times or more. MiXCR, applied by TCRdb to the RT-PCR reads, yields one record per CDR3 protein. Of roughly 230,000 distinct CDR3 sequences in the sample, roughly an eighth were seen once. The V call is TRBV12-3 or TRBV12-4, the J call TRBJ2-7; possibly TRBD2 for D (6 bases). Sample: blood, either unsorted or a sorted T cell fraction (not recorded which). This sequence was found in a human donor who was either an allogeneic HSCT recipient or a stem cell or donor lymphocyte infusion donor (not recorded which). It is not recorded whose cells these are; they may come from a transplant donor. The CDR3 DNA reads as TGTGCCAGCAGTTTAAGGGGTTCGGGAGCCTACGAGCAGTACTTC. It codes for CASSLRGSGAYEQYF.